Listed below are T cell receptor beta chains from one sample, sequenced in a study of blood T cells in healthy people across ages. TCRdb reanalysed the 5' RACE reads using MiXCR and keeps one entry per CDR3 protein. Of a few hundred thousand distinct CDR3 sequences in the sample, over 45% were seen once. The sequencing input was blood. Every receptor here comes from a man between 60 and 70 years old in good health. The CDR3 runs from the conserved cysteine through the conserved F or W. The D gene is left open where the match is weak. For some rows the clone size is stated as once, few or many, or as a class when expanded; others skip it.

clone_size: -
j_call: TRBJ1-4
d_call: -
v_call: TRBV10-3
cdr3_nt: TGTGCCATCAGTGAGTCGGGGACACAAAGGGAAAAACTGTTTTTT
cdr3_aa: CAISESGTQREKLFF

clone_size: few
j_call: TRBJ2-1
d_call: -
v_call: TRBV20-1
cdr3_nt: TGCAGTGGAGAAGGGAGCAATGAGCAGTTCTTC
cdr3_aa: CSGEGSNEQFF

clone_size: -
j_call: TRBJ2-2
d_call: -
v_call: TRBV5-1
cdr3_nt: TGCGCCAGCAGCAGGGGTGCCGGGGAGCTGTTTTTT
cdr3_aa: CASSRGAGELFF

clone_size: -
j_call: TRBJ2-7
d_call: -
v_call: TRBV20-1
cdr3_nt: TGCAGTGCTGCCGGGACCGTCTCCTACGAGCAGTACTTC
cdr3_aa: CSAAGTVSYEQYF

clone_size: -
j_call: TRBJ1-4
d_call: -
v_call: TRBV12-3/TRBV12-4
cdr3_nt: TGTGCCAGCAGGACTGGGGGGGAAAAACTGTTTTTT
cdr3_aa: CASRTGGEKLFF

clone_size: -
j_call: TRBJ2-7
d_call: TRBD2
v_call: TRBV7-8
cdr3_nt: TGTGCCAGCAGCTTAAGGCGGGAGACCTACGAGCAGTACTTC
cdr3_aa: CASSLRRETYEQYF

clone_size: few
j_call: TRBJ2-7
d_call: -
v_call: TRBV20-1
cdr3_nt: TGCAGTGCTAGAGATCCGGGGCAGGCGCGGTCGACATACGAGCAGTACTTC
cdr3_aa: CSARDPGQARSTYEQYF

clone_size: few
j_call: TRBJ2-1
d_call: -
v_call: TRBV7-2
cdr3_nt: TGTGCCAGCAGCTTACTGCCGGCAGCTAACAATGAGCAGTTCTTC
cdr3_aa: CASSLLPAANNEQFF

clone_size: -
j_call: TRBJ2-5
d_call: TRBD2
v_call: TRBV20-1
cdr3_nt: TGCAGTGCTAAACCTAGCGGGGGGGCCTTAGAGACCCAGTACTTC
cdr3_aa: CSAKPSGGALETQYF

clone_size: -
j_call: TRBJ2-5
d_call: TRBD1
v_call: TRBV6-5
cdr3_nt: TGTGCCAGCGGAGACAGGGGAGAGACCCAGTACTTC
cdr3_aa: CASGDRGETQYF

clone_size: few
j_call: TRBJ2-5
d_call: -
v_call: TRBV3-1
cdr3_nt: TGTGCCAGCAGCCCTTGGACTCTTCGGGAGACCCAGTACTTC
cdr3_aa: CASSPWTLRETQYF

clone_size: -
j_call: TRBJ2-1
d_call: -
v_call: TRBV20-1
cdr3_nt: TGCAGTGCCAGACTCCACCGTGAGCAGTTCTTC
cdr3_aa: CSARLHREQFF

clone_size: few
j_call: TRBJ1-2
d_call: -
v_call: TRBV20-1
cdr3_nt: TGCAGTGCTAGAGGGGTCAGCAGAAACTATGGCTACACCTTC
cdr3_aa: CSARGVSRNYGYTF

clone_size: few
j_call: TRBJ2-5
d_call: -
v_call: TRBV20-1
cdr3_nt: TGCAGTGCTAGAGCAGGCCAGGAGCAGTACTTC
cdr3_aa: CSARAGQEQYF

clone_size: -
j_call: TRBJ2-6
d_call: TRBD1
v_call: TRBV6-5
cdr3_nt: TGTGCCAGCAGTTATCTCGACAGGGCTGGGGCCAACGTCCTGACTTTC
cdr3_aa: CASSYLDRAGANVLTF

clone_size: few
j_call: TRBJ2-3
d_call: -
v_call: TRBV11-2
cdr3_nt: TGTGCCAGCAGCTTATGGCCGGGGGGCGCAGATACGCAGTATTTT
cdr3_aa: CASSLWPGGADTQYF

clone_size: -
j_call: TRBJ1-2
d_call: TRBD1
v_call: TRBV11-1
cdr3_nt: TGTGCCAGCAGCAGCGGGACAGGGCCCCGCTATGGCTACACCTTC
cdr3_aa: CASSSGTGPRYGYTF

clone_size: -
j_call: TRBJ2-7
d_call: TRBD2
v_call: TRBV6-6
cdr3_nt: TGTGCCAGCACCCGACCGGGAGGGCGCTACGAGCAGTACTTC
cdr3_aa: CASTRPGGRYEQYF

clone_size: few
j_call: TRBJ2-1
d_call: -
v_call: TRBV20-1
cdr3_nt: TGCAGTGCTAGTTTTCGGACAGGGACTACTAACGAGCAGTTCTTC
cdr3_aa: CSASFRTGTTNEQFF

clone_size: -
j_call: TRBJ1-2
d_call: -
v_call: TRBV6-2/TRBV6-3
cdr3_nt: TGTGCCAGCAGCAAAGATGGCGGCAACTATGGCTACACCTTC
cdr3_aa: CASSKDGGNYGYTF

clone_size: -
j_call: TRBJ2-6
d_call: -
v_call: TRBV5-4
cdr3_nt: TGTGCCAGCAGCTTTGGGGAGTCCGGGGCCAACGTCCTGACTTTC
cdr3_aa: CASSFGESGANVLTF

clone_size: -
j_call: TRBJ2-7
d_call: TRBD2
v_call: TRBV11-2
cdr3_nt: TGTGCCAGCAGCGCGGGGCGGGGGGGTTCCTACGAGCAGTACTTC
cdr3_aa: CASSAGRGGSYEQYF

clone_size: -
j_call: TRBJ2-1
d_call: -
v_call: TRBV6-5
cdr3_nt: TGTGCCAGCAGTTACGCAGGGCTAGCCAGTGAGCAGTTCTTC
cdr3_aa: CASSYAGLASEQFF

clone_size: -
j_call: TRBJ1-4
d_call: TRBD1
v_call: TRBV19
cdr3_nt: TGTGCCAGTAGTATAGGTGGGACAGGGGGAGGTGAAAAACTGTTTTTT
cdr3_aa: CASSIGGTGGGEKLFF

clone_size: -
j_call: TRBJ1-2
d_call: -
v_call: TRBV6-5
cdr3_nt: TGTGCCAGCAGTAGACAAGGGTCGGGACGTGGCTACACCTTC
cdr3_aa: CASSRQGSGRGYTF